A selection of T cell receptor beta chains follows, all from one sample in a study of blood T cell repertoires in COVID-19. Sequencing used immunoSEQ multiplex PCR; TCRdb keeps in-frame clones, though not all of them. Of about 79,000 clones listed, roughly 90% are singletons. The specimen sequenced was peripheral blood. The origin of the receptors is a man in his sixties or seventies with active or convalescent COVID-19. Each CDR3 is given with its conserved first and last residue. A D gene is named only where the DNA matches it firmly. Clone size appears in some rows only: once, few, many, or a class for an expanded clone.

D: TRBD1; size: NA; J: TRBJ1-6; V: TRBV6-5; DNA: TGTGCCAGCCTCGTCAGGACAGGGGATAATTCACCCCTCCACTTT; CDR3: CASLVRTGDNSPLHF
D: NA; size: NA; J: TRBJ1-5; V: TRBV7-2; DNA: TGTGCCAGCAGCTTACAGGGCAGGAATCAGCCCCAGCATTTT; CDR3: CASSLQGRNQPQHF
D: TRBD2; size: NA; J: TRBJ2-7; V: TRBV5-6; DNA: TGTGCCAGCAGTACCGGACTAGCGGGAGTCCGACAGAGGTACGAGCAGTACTTC; CDR3: CASSTGLAGVRQRYEQYF
D: TRBD2; size: NA; J: TRBJ2-5; V: TRBV3-1/TRBV3-2; DNA: TGTGCCAGCAGCCCCGGGACTAGCGGGGGAGGAGAGACCCAGTACTTC; CDR3: CASSPGTSGGGETQYF
D: TRBD1; size: NA; J: TRBJ2-5; V: TRBV27; DNA: TGTGCCAGCAGACAACAGGGGGGTGAGACCCAGTACTTC; CDR3: CASRQQGGETQYF
D: TRBD1; size: NA; J: TRBJ2-5; V: TRBV19; DNA: TGTGCCAGTAGTATACGACAGGGGTTAGAGACCCAGTACTTC; CDR3: CASSIRQGLETQYF
D: NA; size: NA; J: TRBJ1-5; V: TRBV2; DNA: TGTGCCACCGGTGCGGAATTTAGCAATCAGCCCCAGCATTTT; CDR3: CATGAEFSNQPQHF
D: NA; size: NA; J: TRBJ2-2; V: TRBV5-1; DNA: TGCGCCAGCAAACTACAGGGGAACACCGGGGAGCTGTTTTTT; CDR3: CASKLQGNTGELFF
D: TRBD1; size: once; J: TRBJ1-2; V: TRBV19; DNA: TGTGCCAGTAGTGACAGGGGGTGGAACTATGGCTACACCTTC; CDR3: CASSDRGWNYGYTF
D: TRBD1; size: few; J: TRBJ1-3; V: TRBV5-1; DNA: TGCGCCAGCAGCAAGACAGGGTATTATGGAAACACCATATATTTT; CDR3: CASSKTGYYGNTIYF
D: NA; size: NA; J: TRBJ2-3; V: TRBV6-1; DNA: TGTGCCAGCAGTGAAGGACAGCAAGGAAATACGCAGTATTTT; CDR3: CASSEGQQGNTQYF
D: TRBD1; size: NA; J: TRBJ2-7; V: TRBV29-1; DNA: TGCAGCGTTGCTAAAGGGACAGGGTGGTACGAGCAGTACTTC; CDR3: CSVAKGTGWYEQYF
D: NA; size: NA; J: TRBJ2-5; V: TRBV7-9; DNA: TGTGCCAGCAGTGTAGGGGCCCAAGAGACCCAGTACTTC; CDR3: CASSVGAQETQYF
D: TRBD2; size: NA; J: TRBJ2-2; V: TRBV9; DNA: TGTGCCAGCAGCGTATCGGGAGGGTCGAACACCGGGGAGCTGTTTTTT; CDR3: CASSVSGGSNTGELFF
D: NA; size: NA; J: TRBJ2-1; V: TRBV18; DNA: TGTGCCAGCTCACCTGGGCAGGGGCCCGCATCGCAGTTCTTC; CDR3: CASSPGQGPASQFF
D: NA; size: NA; J: TRBJ2-3; V: TRBV29-1; DNA: TGCAGCGTTACCAGCAGGGGAGGGGATACGCAGTATTTT; CDR3: CSVTSRGGDTQYF
D: TRBD1; size: NA; J: TRBJ1-6; V: TRBV30; DNA: TGTGCCTGGAGTGCGGGACAGGGGAATTCACCCCTCCACTTT; CDR3: CAWSAGQGNSPLHF
D: NA; size: NA; J: TRBJ2-5; V: TRBV29-1; DNA: TGCAGCGTTGAACCAGACAGAGCCCAAGAGACCCAGTACTTC; CDR3: CSVEPDRAQETQYF
D: NA; size: NA; J: TRBJ1-5; V: TRBV6-6; DNA: TGTGCCAGCAGTTACCCGGGTCTTACAAATCAGCCCCAGCATTTT; CDR3: CASSYPGLTNQPQHF
D: TRBD2; size: NA; J: TRBJ2-5; V: TRBV6-1; DNA: TGTGCCAGCAGTGCAGGACTAGCGGGAGGAGCAGAGACCCAGTACTTC; CDR3: CASSAGLAGGAETQYF
D: TRBD2; size: NA; J: TRBJ2-1; V: TRBV2; DNA: TGTGCCAGCGCGCGAAAGCGGGAATACAATGAGCAGTTCTTC; CDR3: CASARKREYNEQFF
D: TRBD1; size: NA; J: TRBJ1-3; V: TRBV6-6; DNA: TGTGCCAGCGGACAGGAATATACCTCTGGAAACACCATATATTTT; CDR3: CASGQEYTSGNTIYF
D: TRBD2; size: once; J: TRBJ2-3; V: TRBV5-4; DNA: TGTGCCAGCAGGACGGGGCGGGAGGATACGCAGTATTTT; CDR3: CASRTGREDTQYF
D: NA; size: NA; J: TRBJ2-1; V: TRBV27; DNA: TGTGCCAGCAGTCCCGCTGGGGGGAATGAGCAGTTCTTC; CDR3: CASSPAGGNEQFF
D: NA; size: NA; J: TRBJ1-2; V: TRBV5-5; DNA: TGTGCCAGCAGCCACTACTTGACAGGAAGTAACTATGGCTACACCTTC; CDR3: CASSHYLTGSNYGYTF
D: TRBD1; size: NA; J: TRBJ1-1; V: TRBV23-1; DNA: TGCGCCAGCCCCCGAGAGCAGGGGGCGTCCCGATCCCGGAACACTGAAGCTTTCTTT; CDR3: CASPREQGASRSRNTEAFF
D: NA; size: NA; J: TRBJ2-3; V: TRBV10-3; DNA: TGTGCCATCAGTGGGGCGGAGGGAGCGTATACGCAGTATTTT; CDR3: CAISGAEGAYTQYF
D: TRBD2; size: few; J: TRBJ2-2; V: TRBV6-5; DNA: TGTGCCAGTAGCGGGAGGGGAACCGGGGAGCTGTTTTTT; CDR3: CASSGRGTGELFF
D: TRBD1; size: NA; J: TRBJ1-1; V: TRBV3-1/TRBV3-2; DNA: TGTGCCAGCAGCCCCCGGACAGGGGGCTTGAACACTGAAGCTTTCTTT; CDR3: CASSPRTGGLNTEAFF
D: TRBD2; size: NA; J: TRBJ2-3; V: TRBV27; DNA: TGTGCCAGCACCCCCCAAACGGGAGGAGCAGATACGCAGTATTTT; CDR3: CASTPQTGGADTQYF
D: TRBD2; size: NA; J: TRBJ2-7; V: TRBV10-3; DNA: TGTGCCATCAGTTCCGGGACTAGCGGTACCTACGAGCAGTACTTC; CDR3: CAISSGTSGTYEQYF
D: NA; size: few; J: TRBJ2-5; V: TRBV29-1; DNA: TGCAGCGTTGGGGACGGGAGACCCCAAGAGACCCAGTACTTC; CDR3: CSVGDGRPQETQYF
D: TRBD2; size: NA; J: TRBJ2-7; V: TRBV7-2; DNA: TGTGCCAGCAGCTTAGTACGCGGGGGGGAGTACCAGCAGTACTTC; CDR3: CASSLVRGGEYQQYF
D: NA; size: medium-sized; J: TRBJ2-7; V: TRBV29-1; DNA: TGCAGCGTTGTCGATGCGGGCTCCTACGAGCAGTACTTC; CDR3: CSVVDAGSYEQYF
D: NA; size: NA; J: TRBJ1-4; V: TRBV27; DNA: TGTGCCAGCAGTTTCGCAGGGAGGGGTGAAAAACTGTTTTTT; CDR3: CASSFAGRGEKLFF
D: NA; size: NA; J: TRBJ2-7; V: TRBV27; DNA: TGTGCCAGCAGTTTATTTCGGGGGTCCCCCTACGAGCAGTACTTC; CDR3: CASSLFRGSPYEQYF
D: NA; size: NA; J: TRBJ1-5; V: TRBV10-3; DNA: TGTGCCATCAGGGACAGTACGGGAGGGCAGCCCCAGCATTTT; CDR3: CAIRDSTGGQPQHF
D: TRBD2; size: NA; J: TRBJ2-3; V: TRBV11-3; DNA: TGTGCCAGCAGCTTGACTAGCGGGCCCCCAGATACGCAGTATTTT; CDR3: CASSLTSGPPDTQYF
D: TRBD1; size: once; J: TRBJ2-5; V: TRBV28; DNA: TGTGCCAGCAGTCCTACTCGACAGGGCCGCGAGACCCAGTACTTC; CDR3: CASSPTRQGRETQYF
D: NA; size: NA; J: TRBJ1-1; V: TRBV10-3; DNA: TGTGCCATCAGTGAGTCAGCGAACACTGAAGCTTTCTTT; CDR3: CAISESANTEAFF
D: NA; size: NA; J: TRBJ1-2; V: TRBV28; DNA: TGTGCCAGCAGTATACGGACTGCTAACTATGGCTACACCTTC; CDR3: CASSIRTANYGYTF
D: NA; size: few; J: TRBJ2-3; V: TRBV7-9; DNA: TGTGCCAGCAGCTTAGGCGGGGGCCTTAGCACAGATACGCAGTATTTT; CDR3: CASSLGGGLSTDTQYF
D: TRBD1; size: NA; J: TRBJ1-6; V: TRBV30; DNA: TGTGCCACTTCTGGACAGGGTGGTTCACCCCTCCACTTT; CDR3: CATSGQGGSPLHF
D: NA; size: NA; J: TRBJ1-1; V: TRBV5-3; DNA: TGTGCCAGAAGCTTCAGGGTTCGAAGAACACTCGACACTGAAGCTTTCTTT; CDR3: CARSFRVRRTLDTEAFF
D: TRBD2; size: NA; J: TRBJ2-7; V: TRBV3-1/TRBV3-2; DNA: TGTGCCAGCAGCCAGGCGGCGGGAGGGCCCCACGAGCAGTACTTC; CDR3: CASSQAAGGPHEQYF
D: NA; size: NA; J: TRBJ1-2; V: TRBV24-1; DNA: TGTGCCACCAGTGATTTGGGCAGTAACTATGGCTACACCTTC; CDR3: CATSDLGSNYGYTF
D: TRBD2; size: NA; J: TRBJ2-1; V: TRBV5-8; DNA: TGTGCCAGCAGCCCCGGGGGGGTCGTATACAATGAGCAGTTCTTC; CDR3: CASSPGGVVYNEQFF
D: TRBD2; size: NA; J: TRBJ2-1; V: TRBV9; DNA: TGTGCCAGCAGCGTATCCCAGACTAGCGGTATGTACAATGAGCAGTTCTTC; CDR3: CASSVSQTSGMYNEQFF
D: TRBD1; size: NA; J: TRBJ1-2; V: TRBV7-9; DNA: TGTGCCAGCAGCTTAAGTGGGACAGGGAATCGCTACACCTTC; CDR3: CASSLSGTGNRYTF
D: NA; size: NA; J: TRBJ2-1; V: TRBV6-2/TRBV6-3; DNA: TGTGCCAGCAGCCACTTAGGGAGCTCCTACAATGAGCAGTTCTTC; CDR3: CASSHLGSSYNEQFF
D: NA; size: NA; J: TRBJ2-3; V: TRBV28; DNA: TGTGCCAGCCAGCTAGGTGCGGGGCGGGTAGATACGCAGTATTTT; CDR3: CASQLGAGRVDTQYF
D: NA; size: NA; J: TRBJ1-2; V: TRBV27; DNA: TGTGCCAGCAGCCGAGGGTTTAACTATGGCTACACCTTC; CDR3: CASSRGFNYGYTF
D: TRBD2; size: once; J: TRBJ2-3; V: TRBV29-1; DNA: TGCAGCGTAACTAGCGGGGGGGTCACAGATACGCAGTATTTT; CDR3: CSVTSGGVTDTQYF
D: NA; size: NA; J: TRBJ2-3; V: TRBV4-1; DNA: TGCGCCAGCAGCCAAGACCTGAGGTCAACCGATACGCAGTATTTT; CDR3: CASSQDLRSTDTQYF
D: TRBD2; size: NA; J: TRBJ2-2; V: TRBV5-1; DNA: TGCGCCAGCAGCCCAAGTGGGACTAGCGGGAGTATCGCCGGGGAGCTGTTTTTT; CDR3: CASSPSGTSGSIAGELFF
D: NA; size: NA; J: TRBJ1-2; V: TRBV5-6; DNA: TGTGCCAGCAGCCTGATCTCAGCTAACTATGGCTACACCTTC; CDR3: CASSLISANYGYTF
D: TRBD2; size: NA; J: TRBJ2-1; V: TRBV11-2; DNA: TGTGCCAGCAGCTCCCCTAGCGGGAGCTCAGCCTCTAGGTTCTTC; CDR3: CASSSPSGSSASRFF
D: NA; size: few; J: TRBJ2-7; V: TRBV14; DNA: TGTGCCAGCAGCCAAGAACGATTAGCCGGGGTGGCCAACGAGCAGTACTTC; CDR3: CASSQERLAGVANEQYF
D: TRBD1; size: NA; J: TRBJ1-2; V: TRBV16; DNA: TGTGCCAGCAGCCAAAAGACAGGGTCCCTCTATGGCTACACCTTC; CDR3: CASSQKTGSLYGYTF
D: NA; size: NA; J: TRBJ2-5; V: TRBV6-5; DNA: TGTGCCAGTCGACAGCAACGGACCCAGTACTTC; CDR3: CASRQQRTQYF